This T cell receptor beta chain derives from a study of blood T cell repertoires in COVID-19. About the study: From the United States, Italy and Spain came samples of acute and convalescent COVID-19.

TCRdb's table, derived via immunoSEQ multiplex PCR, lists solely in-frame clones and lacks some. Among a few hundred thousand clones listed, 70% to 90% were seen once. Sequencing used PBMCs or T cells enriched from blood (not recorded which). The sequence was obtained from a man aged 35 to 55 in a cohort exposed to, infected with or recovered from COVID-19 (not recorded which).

The CDR3 region has the DNA TGTGCCAGCAGCGTATACCAGGGGGTCACTGAAGCTTTCTTT. This gives the protein CASSVYQGVTEAFF. The chain joins TRBV7-2 to TRBJ1-1, with 7 nucleotides matching TRBD1. There are 14 residues in the CDR3. Trimming removed 5 bases from V and 4 bases from J; junction bases left unmatched: 7. In germline, CDR1 is SGHTA, CDR2 FQGNSA.